Listed below are T cell receptor beta chains from one sample, sequenced in a study of blood T cell repertoires in COVID-19. Generated by immunoSEQ multiplex PCR, the TCRdb table keeps only in-frame clones and is missing some. The sample comprises approximately 170,000 clones, 65% to 85% of which are singletons, and around 2.4% rests with the top ten. Sequenced input: peripheral blood. Receptor source: a human donor with acute or convalescent COVID-19. The donor label of this sample is uncertain. CDR3s include the opening cysteine and the closing phenylalanine or tryptophan. Each record gives: clone size, D gene, V gene, J gene, CDR3 length, CDR3 DNA, CDR3 protein. A D gene is named only where the DNA matches it firmly. Size is omitted from some rows. Given values are once, few, many or a class for expanded clones.

>few|.|TRBV7-9|TRBJ2-5|15
TGTGCCAGCAGCTTAGCAGGGTATGCAGGGGAGACCCAGTACTTC
CASSLAGYAGETQYF
>.|.|TRBV7-2|TRBJ2-7|16
TGTGCCAGCAGCTTAGTAGGGGCCGAACACTCCTACGAGCAGTACTTC
CASSLVGAEHSYEQYF
>.|.|TRBV15|TRBJ1-1|14
TGTGCCACCAGCGCGCGGGTTCTGAACACTGAAGCTTTCTTT
CATSARVLNTEAFF
>.|TRBD2|TRBV9|TRBJ2-1|16
TGTGCCAGCAGCCCAACCGGGACTAGCGGGTACAATGAGCAGTTCTTC
CASSPTGTSGYNEQFF
>.|.|TRBV4-2|TRBJ1-2|14
TGTGCCAGCAGCCAAGATCTACGGACTAATGGCTACACCTTC
CASSQDLRTNGYTF
>once|TRBD2|TRBV7-2|TRBJ2-5|18
TGTGCCAGCAGCTTAGAGGGGACTAGCGGGACGCTCCGGGGGACCCAGTACTTC
CASSLEGTSGTLRGTQYF
>.|TRBD1|TRBV5-4|TRBJ1-2|16
TGTGCCAGCAGCTCCGCCCGGACAGGGCCTAACTATGGCTACACCTTC
CASSSARTGPNYGYTF
>.|.|TRBV3-1/TRBV3-2|TRBJ2-7|14
TGTGCCAGCAGCCAAGGGACATTTTCCTACGAGCAGTACTTC
CASSQGTFSYEQYF
>.|.|TRBV3-1/TRBV3-2|TRBJ1-1|14
TGTGCCAGCAGCCAAGTAAGCGGGCAGGGTGAAGCTTTCTTT
CASSQVSGQGEAFF
>few|.|TRBV5-4|TRBJ1-3|15
TGTGCCAGCAGCTTGGTCACCGCGTCTCTTGACACCATATATTTT
CASSLVTASLDTIYF
>.|.|TRBV5-5|TRBJ1-5|16
TGTGCCAGCAGCTGGGCGCCTGGGCAGAGCAATCAGCCCCAGCATTTT
CASSWAPGQSNQPQHF
>.|TRBD1|TRBV7-3|TRBJ2-5|14
TGTGCCAGCAGCCAGACAGGGTTTGGAGAGACCCAGTACTTC
CASSQTGFGETQYF
>.|.|TRBV4-1|TRBJ1-6|16
TGCGCCAGCAGCCAGTTGGAGGCTGCACCTAATTCACCCCTCCACTTT
CASSQLEAAPNSPLHF
>.|TRBD2|TRBV7-2|TRBJ2-1|16
TGTGCCAGCAGCCCAGGCGCGGGAGCGGGATACAATGAGCAGTTCTTC
CASSPGAGAGYNEQFF
>.|.|TRBV19|TRBJ1-1|14
TGTGCCAGTAGTATGGGACGGGGGGGGACTGAAGCTTTCTTT
CASSMGRGGTEAFF
>.|.|TRBV20-1|TRBJ2-3|16
TGCAGTGCTAGTTGGGTGGGGGGAGTGCACACAGATACGCAGTATTTT
CSASWVGGVHTDTQYF
>few|.|TRBV2|TRBJ2-7|15
TGTGCCAGCAGTGAATTGAGGTACGTCTCCTACGAGCAGTACTTC
CASSELRYVSYEQYF
>.|TRBD2|TRBV7-2|TRBJ2-7|13
TGTGCCAGCAGCTTCGGACTAGCGGGAGGGGTGTACTTC
CASSFGLAGGVYF
>.|.|TRBV3-1/TRBV3-2|TRBJ2-3|16
TGTGCCAGCAGCCAAGATCTTGGGGCCCGCACAGATACGCAGTATTTT
CASSQDLGARTDTQYF
>.|TRBD2|TRBV7-9|TRBJ2-1|16
TGTGCCAGCAGCTTGTCGACTAGCGGGGGTTACAATGAGCAGTTCTTC
CASSLSTSGGYNEQFF
>.|TRBD1|TRBV30|TRBJ2-7|14
TGTGCCTGGAAATCTGCAGGGGGCTCCTACGAGCAGTACTTC
CAWKSAGGSYEQYF
>once|TRBD1|TRBV7-8|TRBJ1-2|15
TGTGCCAGCAGCTTAGTCACAGGGGCTAGCTATGGCTACACCTTC
CASSLVTGASYGYTF
>.|TRBD1|TRBV2|TRBJ1-1|13
TGTGCCAGCAGCCAAGGGACAGTTCTTGAAGCTTTCTTT
CASSQGTVLEAFF
>.|TRBD2|TRBV28|TRBJ2-5|15
TGTGCCACTGTGCCGGGACTAGCGGGAGGGGAGACCCAGTACTTC
CATVPGLAGGETQYF
>once|TRBD2|TRBV7-6|TRBJ2-7|15
TGTGCCAGCAGCCATAGTGAGCGGGGCTCCTACGAGCAGTACTTC
CASSHSERGSYEQYF
>.|TRBD1|TRBV6-5|TRBJ2-7|15
TGTGCCAGCAGTACCCAGGGGCAGGGGGCCTACGAGCAGTACTTC
CASSTQGQGAYEQYF
>few|.|TRBV2|TRBJ2-5|14
TGTGCCAGCAGTGTTGACAGTTACCAAGAGACCCAGTACTTC
CASSVDSYQETQYF
>.|TRBD2|TRBV10-3|TRBJ2-7|14
TGTGCCATTACCGGACTAGCCGACCCCTACGAGCAGTACTTC
CAITGLADPYEQYF
>.|TRBD2|TRBV11-3|TRBJ2-5|17
TGTGCCAGCAGCTTAGTCCATCTAGCGGGAGGAAGGGAGACCCAGTACTTC
CASSLVHLAGGRETQYF
>.|.|TRBV6-2/TRBV6-3|TRBJ2-5|14
TGTGCCAGCAGTTACTCACGAGGTAGTGAGACCCAGTACTTC
CASSYSRGSETQYF
>.|.|TRBV3-1/TRBV3-2|TRBJ2-3|14
TGTGCCAGCAGCCCTCGAGAGGGCACAGATACGCAGTATTTT
CASSPREGTDTQYF
>.|.|TRBV30|TRBJ2-2|11
TGTGCCTGGAGAGGGGTCGGGGAGCTGTTTTTT
CAWRGVGELFF
>.|TRBD2|TRBV7-3|TRBJ2-3|15
TGTGCCAGCAGCTTAACCGGCGGGAGGGGAGATACGCAGTATTTT
CASSLTGGRGDTQYF